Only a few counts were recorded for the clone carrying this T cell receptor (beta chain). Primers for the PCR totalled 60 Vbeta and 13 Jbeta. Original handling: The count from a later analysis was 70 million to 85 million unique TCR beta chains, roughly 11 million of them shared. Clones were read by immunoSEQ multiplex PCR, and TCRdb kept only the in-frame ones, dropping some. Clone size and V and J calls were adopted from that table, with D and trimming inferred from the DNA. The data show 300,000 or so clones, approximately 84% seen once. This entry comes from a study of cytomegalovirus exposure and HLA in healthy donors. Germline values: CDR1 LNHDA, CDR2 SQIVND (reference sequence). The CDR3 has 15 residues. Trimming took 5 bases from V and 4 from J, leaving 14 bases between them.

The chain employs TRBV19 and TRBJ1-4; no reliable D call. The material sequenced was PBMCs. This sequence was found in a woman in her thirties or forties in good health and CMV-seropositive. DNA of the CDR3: TGTGCCAGTAGTGGAGGTCGCAATGGTAATGAAAAACTGTTTTTT. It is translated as CASSGGRNGNEKLFF.